This record concerns one T cell receptor (beta chain) sequence. Its antigen is currently unknown. This specimen belongs to a study of graft-versus-host responses after intestinal transplantation. Study at large: Induction with anti-thymocyte globulin, then tacrolimus and steroids for around three years, was given to all recipients. Study-wide results and limits: Graft-versus-host to host-versus-graft clonal ratios in allografts were high in patients with graft-donor T cell macrochimerism. Investigators detected GvH clones in recipient marrow, with some emerging earlier in ileum or blood. Early declines in HvG clones that occurred post-transplant were associated with peak circulating GvH clone levels.

Germline assignment: CDR1 MDHEN and CDR2 SYDVKM. This CDR3 has 18 amino acids. Trimming took 6 bases from V and 0 from J, leaving 21 bases between them. Produced via immunoSEQ multiplex PCR; TCRdb's table is partial and in-frame only. The sample carries some 64,000 clones, around nine tenths recorded once. The clonotype originates from a human donor who was the organ donor for an intestinal transplant. The chain is built from TRBV28 and TRBJ1-5; D might be TRBD1 (5 bases). This material consisted of unstimulated CD8+ T cells sorted from spleen or lymph node cells, taken before transplant. This chain's CDR3 is CASRTTVVWGDSNQPQHF. CDR3 DNA: TGTGCCAGCAGGACGACGGTCGTATGGGGGGATAGCAATCAGCCCCAGCATTTT.